The T cell receptor beta chain described here comes from a study of CD8+ T cells in alopecia areata. Across the whole study: A 6-month off-drug phase came after tofacitinib, which had lasted 6 to 18 months.

Reverse transcribed after extraction, RNA yielded cDNA as the sequencing template. Produced via immunoSEQ multiplex PCR; TCRdb's table is partial and in-frame only. The sample consists of about 100,000 clones, 44% of them appearing once. Stated treatment: oral pan-JAK inhibitor, 5-10 mg twice daily. V was shortened by 1 base and J by 1 base, with 12 bases between the two germline ends. Germline V lookup: CDR1 SGHAT, CDR2 FQNNGV. The CDR3 has 16 residues. Sequenced material: CD8+ T cells sorted from blood, taken at week 24, from a patient treated with tofacitinib. The receptor was isolated from a human donor with alopecia areata. This chain connects TRBV11-2 to TRBJ2-3; D is unclear. The CDR3 DNA sequence: TGTGCCAGCAGCTTAGTGGGTTCATTCGGCACAGATACGCAGTATTTT. This gives the protein CASSLVGSFGTDTQYF.